One T cell receptor (beta chain) is described in this entry. Given a much more abundant clone one base away, this may be a read error. As the CDR3 is not closed by the conserved phenylalanine or tryptophan, this likely results from a read error. This sample is drawn from a study of CD8 T cells in ankylosing spondylitis. MiXCR, run by TCRdb on the 5' RACE reads, gives a single entry per CDR3 protein. The data contain fewer than 200,000 distinct CDR3 sequences, 9.8% of them seen just once; the ten biggest clones take up about 15%. The origin of this receptor is a female donor with ankylosing spondylitis or in good health (not recorded which). Source material: blood, either unsorted or a sorted T cell fraction (not recorded which).

The CDR3 DNA is TGTGCCAGCAGTTTATCAGGGGCCCGGTTGGAGACCCAGTACTAC. Amino acids: CASSLSGARLETQYY. The V gene is TRBV12-3 or TRBV12-4, the J gene TRBJ2-5, with TRBD1 as a possible D gene (6 bases). This CDR3 has 15 residues. Trimming stripped 2 bases from V and 5 bases from J, with 15 bases between.